A selection of T cell receptor beta chains follows, all from one sample in a study of control samples from healthy donors and cancer patients. Profiling relied on immunoSEQ multiplex PCR, and the TCRdb table lists in-frame clones only, not all of them. The data show roughly 200,000 clones, with roughly 91% seen just once and about 1.6% held by the top ten. Input material: blood. Every receptor here comes from a man aged 18-30 years in good health. The CDR3 runs from the conserved cysteine through the conserved F or W. A D gene is named only where the DNA matches it firmly. The size entry is marked missing in some rows and otherwise reads once, few, many or a size class.

D	size	V	J	CDR3	DNA
.	.	TRBV18	TRBJ1-1	CASSQQTWISTEAFF	TGTGCCAGCTCACAACAGACCTGGATAAGCACTGAAGCTTTCTTT
TRBD1	.	TRBV7-8	TRBJ2-6	CASSLGGTGYFGANVLTF	TGTGCCAGCAGCTTAGGGGGGACAGGGTATTTTGGGGCCAACGTCCTGACTTTC
.	.	TRBV9	TRBJ1-2	CASTSQSYGYTF	TGTGCCAGCACGAGTCAGAGCTATGGCTACACCTTC
.	.	TRBV5-1	TRBJ2-1	CASSIPGSGQFF	TGCGCCAGCAGCATACCAGGCAGCGGGCAGTTCTTC
.	.	TRBV25-1	TRBJ2-7	CASSDSSLVYEQYF	TGTGCCAGCAGTGACAGTTCCCTTGTCTACGAGCAGTACTTC
.	.	TRBV18	TRBJ2-3	CASSEGGTDTQYF	TGTGCCAGCTCAGAGGGGGGTACAGATACGCAGTATTTT
.	.	TRBV29-1	TRBJ2-2	CSFRGVGTQNTGELFF	TGCAGCTTTAGAGGCGTCGGGACACAGAACACCGGGGAGCTGTTTTTT
.	.	TRBV5-1	TRBJ2-7	CASSLAESQDEQYF	TGCGCCAGCAGCTTGGCCGAATCCCAAGACGAGCAGTACTTC
.	.	TRBV12-5	TRBJ1-5	CASGFGGGLDQPQHF	TGTGCTAGTGGCTTCGGCGGGGGCCTGGATCAGCCCCAGCATTTT
.	.	TRBV7-9	TRBJ1-2	CASSYEAAGVTYGYTF	TGTGCCAGCAGCTACGAGGCGGCAGGGGTGACCTATGGCTACACCTTC
.	.	TRBV27	TRBJ2-7	CASSLNRVTEQYF	TGTGCCAGCAGTTTAAATCGGGTTACCGAGCAGTACTTC
.	.	TRBV2	TRBJ1-5	CASSEREEQPQHF	TGTGCCAGCTCGGAGAGGGAGGAACAGCCCCAGCATTTT
.	.	TRBV29-1	TRBJ1-1	CSTRRVQENTEAFF	TGCAGCACTCGGCGGGTTCAGGAGAACACTGAAGCTTTCTTT
TRBD1	.	TRBV6-7	TRBJ2-1	CASSYATLRDRAYEQFF	TGTGCCAGCAGTTACGCGACCCTGAGGGACAGGGCGTATGAGCAGTTCTTC
TRBD1	.	TRBV7-8	TRBJ1-1	CASSFRTGRNTEAFF	TGTGCCAGCAGCTTTCGGACAGGGAGGAACACTGAAGCTTTCTTT
.	.	TRBV3-1/TRBV3-2	TRBJ2-6	CASSPEENPLFGANVLTF	TGTGCCAGCAGCCCGGAAGAGAACCCCCTTTTTGGGGCCAACGTCCTGACTTTC
.	.	TRBV24-1	TRBJ2-1	CATSDISGGVNEQFF	TGTGCCACCAGTGACATCTCAGGGGGGGTGAATGAGCAGTTCTTC
.	once	TRBV5-1	TRBJ2-7	CASSLVPGIGEQYF	TGCGCCAGCAGCTTGGTGCCCGGGATTGGCGAGCAGTACTTC
TRBD1	.	TRBV5-1	TRBJ1-2	CASSQGQGNYGYTF	TGCGCCAGCAGCCAGGGACAGGGGAACTATGGCTACACCTTC
.	.	TRBV7-8	TRBJ2-3	CASSFIPSSADTQYF	TGTGCCAGCAGCTTCATCCCTTCTAGCGCAGATACGCAGTATTTT
TRBD2	once	TRBV6-1	TRBJ2-7	CASSEARSGRYEQYF	TGTGCCAGCAGTGAAGCGCGAAGCGGGAGGTACGAGCAGTACTTC
.	once	TRBV11-2	TRBJ1-3	CASSIQGATGNTIYF	TGTGCCAGCAGCATACAAGGGGCTACAGGAAACACCATATATTTT
.	.	TRBV15	TRBJ1-2	CATSDSTDTNPGGYTF	TGTGCCACCAGCGATAGCACCGACACTAACCCTGGTGGCTACACCTTC
.	.	TRBV6-5	TRBJ2-5	CASTETETQYF	TGTGCCAGCACCGAGACGGAGACCCAGTACTTC
.	.	TRBV5-1	TRBJ2-1	CASSLPRKDSGYNEQFF	TGCGCCAGCAGCTTACCCCGTAAGGACAGTGGCTACAATGAGCAGTTCTTC
TRBD2	.	TRBV24-1	TRBJ2-2	CATSDPGVSGGYTGELFF	TGTGCCACCAGTGACCCAGGAGTGAGCGGGGGTTACACCGGGGAGCTGTTTTTT
.	.	TRBV25-1	TRBJ1-2	CASSEPLRGYTF	TGTGCCAGCAGTGAACCGCTAAGGGGCTACACCTTC
.	once	TRBV7-9	TRBJ2-2	CASNDRSTGELFF	TGTGCCAGCAATGACAGAAGCACCGGGGAGCTGTTTTTT
.	once	TRBV5-1	TRBJ2-5	CASSFPTPDQETQYF	TGCGCCAGCAGCTTCCCGACCCCTGACCAAGAGACCCAGTACTTC
TRBD1	once	TRBV5-1	TRBJ2-7	CASSPTGIQPYEQYF	TGCGCCAGCAGCCCGACAGGGATTCAACCCTACGAGCAGTACTTC
TRBD1	.	TRBV10-3	TRBJ1-4	CAISESDRGNEKLFF	TGTGCCATCAGTGAGTCAGACAGGGGGAATGAAAAACTGTTTTTT
.	.	TRBV24-1	TRBJ1-2	CATSEAGRGYTF	TGTGCCACCAGTGAGGCCGGGCGGGGCTACACCTTC
.	.	TRBV6-5	TRBJ2-3	CASSFSYSTDTQYF	TGTGCCAGCAGTTTTTCGTACAGCACAGATACGCAGTATTTT
TRBD2	.	TRBV3-1/TRBV3-2	TRBJ2-3	CASSHQAGGPGSGPDTQYF	TGTGCCAGCAGCCATCAAGCGGGGGGGCCGGGAAGTGGTCCAGATACGCAGTATTTT
TRBD2	.	TRBV19	TRBJ2-5	CASSGTGGQETQYF	TGTGCCAGTAGTGGGACGGGGGGGCAGGAGACCCAGTACTTC
.	.	TRBV18	TRBJ1-6	CASSPTGTVDDNSPLHF	TGTGCCAGCTCACCTACCGGGACGGTTGACGATAATTCACCCCTCCACTTT
.	.	TRBV7-2	TRBJ2-3	CASSLVADTQYF	TGTGCCAGCAGCTTAGTAGCGGATACGCAGTATTTT
.	.	TRBV28	TRBJ2-3	CASSRLPRGTDTQYF	TGTGCCAGCAGTCGACTGCCCCGGGGCACAGATACGCAGTATTTT
.	.	TRBV6-5	TRBJ1-1	CASRSPGGGLEAFF	TGTGCCAGCAGGTCCCCGGGGGGCGGACTTGAAGCTTTCTTT
TRBD2	.	TRBV24-1	TRBJ2-3	CATSDLGGGAADTQYF	TGTGCCACCAGTGATTTGGGCGGGGGGGCCGCAGATACGCAGTATTTT
.	.	TRBV5-1	TRBJ1-3	CASSLDTGAPSGNTIYF	TGCGCCAGCAGCCTGGATACGGGGGCTCCCTCTGGAAACACCATATATTTT
TRBD1	.	TRBV25-1	TRBJ1-2	CASRTGGGVGYTF	TGTGCCAGCCGGACAGGGGGCGGGGTGGGCTACACCTTC
.	.	TRBV25-1	TRBJ2-3	CASRDGYTDTQYF	TGTGCCAGCAGGGACGGTTACACAGATACGCAGTATTTT
TRBD2	once	TRBV27	TRBJ2-1	CATGGSSYNEQFF	TGTGCCACGGGGGGGAGCTCCTACAATGAGCAGTTCTTC
.	.	TRBV24-1	TRBJ1-2	CATSPGHDYGYTF	TGTGCCACCAGTCCGGGACATGATTATGGCTACACCTTC
.	.	TRBV5-1	TRBJ2-7	CASSLEGTLSYEQYF	TGCGCCAGCAGCTTGGAAGGCACCCTCTCCTACGAGCAGTACTTC
TRBD1	.	TRBV18	TRBJ2-2	CASSPYGQAMAGELFF	TGTGCCAGCTCACCCTATGGACAGGCGATGGCCGGGGAGCTGTTTTTT
TRBD1	.	TRBV30	TRBJ1-2	CAWRETGTYGYTF	TGTGCCTGGAGAGAGACAGGGACCTATGGCTACACCTTC
.	.	TRBV11-2	TRBJ2-7	CASSKLGTGYEQYF	TGTGCCAGCAGCAAATTGGGCACAGGCTACGAGCAGTACTTC
.	.	TRBV7-2	TRBJ2-5	CASSLSGRAETQYF	TGTGCCAGCAGCTTAAGTGGCAGGGCAGAGACCCAGTACTTC
TRBD2	.	TRBV24-1	TRBJ2-3	CATSPGRGADTQYF	TGTGCCACCAGCCCGGGGCGGGGGGCAGATACGCAGTATTTT